A selection of T cell receptor beta chains follows, all from one sample in a study of shared clonotypes between healthy human individuals. Data came from immunoSEQ multiplex PCR; TCRdb stores just in-frame clones and leaves some out. The sample has about 690,000 clones, about 90% seen once; the top ten hold more than 30%. Source material: memory CD8+ T cells from PBMCs. The receptors stem from a man aged 18 to 30 in good health. Some clones in this sample may be carry-over from other donors' samples. CDR3s leave out the opening cysteine and the closing phenylalanine or tryptophan. Clone size is shown for a subset of rows, as once, few, many or a class of expanded clone.

CDR3 length | J gene | V gene | clone size | CDR3 protein
14 | TRBJ1-4 | TRBV5-1 | . | ASSLWGAAGNEKLF
13 | TRBJ2-7 | TRBV15 | . | ATSSRQDLNYEQY
13 | TRBJ2-3 | TRBV30 | once | AWTVGVFSTDTQY
17 | TRBJ1-2 | TRBV11-2 | . | ASSLGPADRGEPNYGYT
15 | TRBJ1-5 | TRBV23-1 | few | ASSQEGQGVCNQPQH
13 | TRBJ2-1 | TRBV10-2 | . | ASSESPDSYNEQF
12 | TRBJ2-3 | TRBV11-3 | . | ASSSTAGADTQY
15 | TRBJ2-3 | TRBV27 | . | ASSLGRTREDVDTQY
13 | TRBJ2-1 | TRBV27 | . | ASSLWAGVGNEQF
14 | TRBJ1-2 | TRBV9 | . | ASSVAGTGPGYGYT
14 | TRBJ2-5 | TRBV7-2 | . | ASSLTAYDRQETQY
12 | TRBJ2-2 | TRBV7-9 | . | ASSPTGAYGELF
11 | TRBJ2-7 | TRBV28 | . | ASGLFLSYEQY
12 | TRBJ2-2 | TRBV28 | . | ASSRTGGSGELF
9 | TRBJ1-1 | TRBV28 | few | ASSRQGEAF
16 | TRBJ2-2 | TRBV19 | . | ASSLYPTGTANTGELF
10 | TRBJ2-2 | TRBV6-1 | . | ASSEGPGELF
12 | TRBJ2-1 | TRBV28 | . | ASSFLAYAGEQF
14 | TRBJ2-4 | TRBV7-8 | . | ASSPQVGGAKNIQY
13 | TRBJ1-5 | TRBV2 | . | ASSEGLQVHQPQH
12 | TRBJ2-7 | TRBV28 | . | ASSSPTGYYEQY
13 | TRBJ2-1 | TRBV5-6 | . | ASSPTSGRANEQF
13 | TRBJ2-1 | TRBV2 | . | ASPSGGASYNEQF
10 | . | TRBV19 | . | ASGQGWYEQY
13 | TRBJ2-7 | TRBV9 | . | ASSALGAAIYEQY
11 | TRBJ2-5 | TRBV7-3 | . | ASSPDKAGTQY
13 | TRBJ2-3 | TRBV6-5 | . | ASSYSRSSTDTQY
10 | TRBJ1-2 | TRBV5-6 | . | ASSLMRGGYT